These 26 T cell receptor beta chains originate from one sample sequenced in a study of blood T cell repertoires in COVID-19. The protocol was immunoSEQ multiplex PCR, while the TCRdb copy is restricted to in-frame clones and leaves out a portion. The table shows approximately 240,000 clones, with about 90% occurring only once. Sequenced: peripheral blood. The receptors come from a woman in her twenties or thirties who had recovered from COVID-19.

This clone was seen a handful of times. The CDR3 here is CASSHTSTEAFF. The DNA for the CDR3 is TGTGCCAGCAGCCACACCTCCACTGAAGCTTTCTTT. The chain combines TRBV7-9 with TRBJ1-1; D unclear. Deletions cut 5 bases from V and 4 bases from J, with 8 bases between. In germline, CDR1 is SEHNR, CDR2 FQNEAQ (reference sequence). CDR3 length: 12 amino acids.

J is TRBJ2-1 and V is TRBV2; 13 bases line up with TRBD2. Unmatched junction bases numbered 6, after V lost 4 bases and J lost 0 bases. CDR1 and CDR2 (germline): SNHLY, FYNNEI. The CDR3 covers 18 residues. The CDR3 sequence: CASSGELAGGYSYNEQFF. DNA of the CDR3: TGTGCCAGCAGTGGTGAACTAGCGGGGGGGTACTCCTACAATGAGCAGTTCTTC.

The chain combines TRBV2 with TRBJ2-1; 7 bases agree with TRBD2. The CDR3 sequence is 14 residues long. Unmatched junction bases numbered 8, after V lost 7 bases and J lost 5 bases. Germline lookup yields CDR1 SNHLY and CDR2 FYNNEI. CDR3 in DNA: TGTGCCAGCACGAGGGCGCGGGGGAACAATGAGCAGTTCTTC. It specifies CASTRARGNNEQFF.

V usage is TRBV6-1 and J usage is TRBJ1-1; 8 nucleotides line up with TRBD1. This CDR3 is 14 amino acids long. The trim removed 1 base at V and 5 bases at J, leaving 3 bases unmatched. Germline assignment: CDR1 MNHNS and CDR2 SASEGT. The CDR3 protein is CASSEVGTGTEAFF. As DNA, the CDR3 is TGTGCCAGCAGTGAAGTGGGGACAGGTACTGAAGCTTTCTTT.

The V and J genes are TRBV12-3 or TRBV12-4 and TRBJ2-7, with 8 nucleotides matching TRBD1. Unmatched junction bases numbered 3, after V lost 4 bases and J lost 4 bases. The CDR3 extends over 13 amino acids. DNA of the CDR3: TGTGCCAGCAGTTCTACAGGGGGATACGAGCAGTACTTC. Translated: CASSSTGGYEQYF.

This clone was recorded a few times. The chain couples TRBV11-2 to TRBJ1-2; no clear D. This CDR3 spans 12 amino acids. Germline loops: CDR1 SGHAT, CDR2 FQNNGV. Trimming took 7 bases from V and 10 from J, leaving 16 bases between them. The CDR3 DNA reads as TGTGCCAGCACCAGGATTAGGACTCCCTACACCTTC. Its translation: CASTRIRTPYTF.

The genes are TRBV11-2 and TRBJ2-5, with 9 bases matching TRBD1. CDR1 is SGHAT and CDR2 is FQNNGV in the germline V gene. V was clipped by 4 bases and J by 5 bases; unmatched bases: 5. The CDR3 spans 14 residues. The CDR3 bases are TGTGCCAGCAGCTCGGGACAGGGTCAGGAGACCCAGTACTTC. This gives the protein CASSSGQGQETQYF.

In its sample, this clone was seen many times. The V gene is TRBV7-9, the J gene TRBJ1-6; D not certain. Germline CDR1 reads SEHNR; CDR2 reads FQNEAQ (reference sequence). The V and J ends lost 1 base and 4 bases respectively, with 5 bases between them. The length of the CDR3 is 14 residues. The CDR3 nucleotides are TGTGCCAGCAGCTTAGAACAGTATAATTCACCCCTCCACTTT. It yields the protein CASSLEQYNSPLHF. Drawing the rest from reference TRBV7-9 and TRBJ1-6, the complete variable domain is DTGVSQNPRHKITKRGQNVTFRCDPISEHNRLYWYRQTLGQGPEFLTYFQNEAQLEKSRLLSDRFSAERPKGSFSTLEIQRTEQGDSAMYLCASSLEQYNSPLHFGNGTRLTVT.

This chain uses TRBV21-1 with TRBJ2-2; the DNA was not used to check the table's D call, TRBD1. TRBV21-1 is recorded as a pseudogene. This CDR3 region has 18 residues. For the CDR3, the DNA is TGTGCCAGCAGCAAGAAAGAAAGTCAAACAGGGTTCCCCGGGGAGCTGTTTTTT. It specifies CASSKKESQTGFPGELFF.

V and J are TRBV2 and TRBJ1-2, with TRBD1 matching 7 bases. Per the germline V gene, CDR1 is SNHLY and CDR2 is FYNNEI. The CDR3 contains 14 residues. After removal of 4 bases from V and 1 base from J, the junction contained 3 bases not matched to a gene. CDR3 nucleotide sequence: TGTGCCAGCAGTGGGGACAGTTTTAACTATGGCTACACCTTC. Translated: CASSGDSFNYGYTF.

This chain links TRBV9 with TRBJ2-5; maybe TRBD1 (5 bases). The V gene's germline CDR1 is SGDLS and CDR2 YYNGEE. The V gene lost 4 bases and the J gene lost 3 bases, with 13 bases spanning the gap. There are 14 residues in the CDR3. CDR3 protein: CASSQSQGKETQYF. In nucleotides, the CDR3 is TGTGCCAGCAGCCAGTCGCAGGGCAAAGAGACCCAGTACTTC.

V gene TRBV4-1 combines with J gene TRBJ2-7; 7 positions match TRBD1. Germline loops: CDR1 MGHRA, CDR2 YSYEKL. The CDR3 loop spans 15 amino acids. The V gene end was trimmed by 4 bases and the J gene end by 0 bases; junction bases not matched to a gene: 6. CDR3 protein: CASSLRDSVSYEQYF. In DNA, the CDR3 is TGCGCCAGCAGCCTCCGGGACAGTGTCTCCTACGAGCAGTACTTC.

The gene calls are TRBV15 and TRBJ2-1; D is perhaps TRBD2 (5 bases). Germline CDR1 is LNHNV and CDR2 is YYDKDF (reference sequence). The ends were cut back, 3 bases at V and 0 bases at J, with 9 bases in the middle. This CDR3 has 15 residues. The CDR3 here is CATSRIASSYNEQFF. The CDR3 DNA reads TGTGCCACCAGCAGGATAGCGAGCTCCTACAATGAGCAGTTCTTC.

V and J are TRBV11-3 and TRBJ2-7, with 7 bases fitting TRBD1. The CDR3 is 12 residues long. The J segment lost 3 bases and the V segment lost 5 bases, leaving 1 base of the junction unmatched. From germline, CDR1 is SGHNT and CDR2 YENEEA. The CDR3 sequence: CASSRDSYEQYF. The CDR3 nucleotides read TGTGCCAGCAGCAGGGACAGCTACGAGCAGTACTTC. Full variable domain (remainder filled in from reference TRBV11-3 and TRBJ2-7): EAGVVQSPRYKIIEKKQPVAFWCNPISGHNTLYWYLQNLGQGPELLIRYENEEAVDDSQLPKDRFSAERLKGVDSTLKIQPAELGDSAVYLCASSRDSYEQYFGPGTRLTVT.

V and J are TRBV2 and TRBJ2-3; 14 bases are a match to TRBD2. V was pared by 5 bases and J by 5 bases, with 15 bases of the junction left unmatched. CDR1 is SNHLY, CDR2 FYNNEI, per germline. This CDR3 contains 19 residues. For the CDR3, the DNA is TGTGCCAGCAGTAGCCGGGGACTAGCGGGGGTAGGAAGGGGAGATACGCAGTATTTT. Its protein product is CASSSRGLAGVGRGDTQYF.

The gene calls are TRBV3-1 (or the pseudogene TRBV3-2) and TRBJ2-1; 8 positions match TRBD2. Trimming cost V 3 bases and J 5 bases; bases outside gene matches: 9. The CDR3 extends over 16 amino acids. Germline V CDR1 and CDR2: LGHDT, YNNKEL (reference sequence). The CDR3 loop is CASSHSGRGAHNEQFF. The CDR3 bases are TGTGCCAGCAGCCATAGTGGGCGGGGGGCACACAATGAGCAGTTCTTC.

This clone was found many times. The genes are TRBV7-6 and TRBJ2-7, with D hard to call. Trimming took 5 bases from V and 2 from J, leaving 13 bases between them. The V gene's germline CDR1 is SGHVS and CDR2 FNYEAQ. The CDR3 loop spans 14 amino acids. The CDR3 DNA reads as TGTGCCAGCAGCCCATTGGGCAGTACCTACGAGCAGTACTTC. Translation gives CASSPLGSTYEQYF.

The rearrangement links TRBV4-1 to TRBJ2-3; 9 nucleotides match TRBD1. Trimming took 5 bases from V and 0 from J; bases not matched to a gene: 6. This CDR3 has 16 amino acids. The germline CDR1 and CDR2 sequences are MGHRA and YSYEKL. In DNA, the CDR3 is TGCGCCAGCAGCGCCCGGGACAGGGATAGCACAGATACGCAGTATTTT. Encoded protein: CASSARDRDSTDTQYF.

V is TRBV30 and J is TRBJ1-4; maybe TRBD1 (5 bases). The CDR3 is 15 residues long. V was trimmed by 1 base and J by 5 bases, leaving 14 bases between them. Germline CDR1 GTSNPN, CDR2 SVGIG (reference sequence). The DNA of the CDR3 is TGTGCCTGGAGTGGCTCCGGGACTCTGAATGAAAAACTGTTTTTT. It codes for CAWSGSGTLNEKLFF.

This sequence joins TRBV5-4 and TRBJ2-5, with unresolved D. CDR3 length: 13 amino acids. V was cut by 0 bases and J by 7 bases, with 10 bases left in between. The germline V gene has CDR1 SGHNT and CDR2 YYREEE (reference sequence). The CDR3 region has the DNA TGTGCCAGCAGCTTGGACAGTGTGGCGACCCAGTACTTC. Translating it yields CASSLDSVATQYF.

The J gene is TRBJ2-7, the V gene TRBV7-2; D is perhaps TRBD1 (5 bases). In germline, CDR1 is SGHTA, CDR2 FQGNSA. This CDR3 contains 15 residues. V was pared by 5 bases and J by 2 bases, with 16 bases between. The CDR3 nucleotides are TGTGCCAGCAGCCCCCAAAATGGACAAACCTACGAGCAGTACTTC. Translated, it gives CASSPQNGQTYEQYF.

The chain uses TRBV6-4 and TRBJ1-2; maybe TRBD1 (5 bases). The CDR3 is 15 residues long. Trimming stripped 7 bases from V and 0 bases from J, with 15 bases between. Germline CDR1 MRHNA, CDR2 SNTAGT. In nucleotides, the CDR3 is TGTGCCAGCAAACCTCGGGGGAGGGCTAACTATGGCTACACCTTC. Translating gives CASKPRGRANYGYTF.

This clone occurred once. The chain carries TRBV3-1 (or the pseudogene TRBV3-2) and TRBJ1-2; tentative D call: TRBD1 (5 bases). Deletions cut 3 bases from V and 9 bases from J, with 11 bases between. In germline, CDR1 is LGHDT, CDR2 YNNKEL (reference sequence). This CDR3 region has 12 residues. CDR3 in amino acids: CASSQATESYTF. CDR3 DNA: TGTGCCAGCAGCCAGGCGACAGAGAGCTACACCTTC.

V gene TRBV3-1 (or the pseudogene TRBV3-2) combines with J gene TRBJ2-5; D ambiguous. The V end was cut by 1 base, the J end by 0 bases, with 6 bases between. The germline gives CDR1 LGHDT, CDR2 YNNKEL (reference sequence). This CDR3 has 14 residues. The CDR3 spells CASSQGPNQETQYF. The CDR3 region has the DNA TGTGCCAGCAGCCAAGGGCCCAACCAAGAGACCCAGTACTTC.

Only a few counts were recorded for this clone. The chain's CDR3 is CASSMPWGRGNQPQHF. CDR3 sequence (DNA): TGTGCCAGTAGTATGCCTTGGGGCAGAGGCAATCAGCCCCAGCATTTT. The V call is TRBV19, the J call TRBJ1-5, with D perhaps TRBD1 (5 bases). Germline-derived CDR1 and CDR2 are LNHDA and SQIVND (reference sequence). The V gene lost 3 bases and the J gene lost 2 bases, with 14 bases spanning the gap. The CDR3 is 16 amino acids.

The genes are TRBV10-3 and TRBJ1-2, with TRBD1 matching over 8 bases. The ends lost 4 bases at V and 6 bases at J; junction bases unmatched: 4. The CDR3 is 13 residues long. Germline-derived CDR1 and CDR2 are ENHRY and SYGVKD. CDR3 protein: CAISARTGHGYTF. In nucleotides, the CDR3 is TGTGCCATCAGTGCTAGGACAGGGCATGGCTACACCTTC.